The clone carrying this T cell receptor beta chain came up once. Antigen unknown. CDR3 size: 16 residues. Germline CDR1 LGHNA, CDR2 YNFKEQ. The ends were cut back, 3 bases at V and 3 bases at J, with 12 bases in the middle. This sample stems from a study of cytomegalovirus exposure and HLA in healthy donors. Study results and limitations: In an earlier analysis, productive rearrangement rates for most beta V segments clustered near 87% or 30%. Across HLA loci, a later analysis found differing TCR association rates, with DRB1 most and HLA-C fewest.

The primer mix had 60 Vbeta and 13 Jbeta primers. Sequenced by immunoSEQ multiplex PCR; TCRdb stores in-frame clones only, minus some. Of about 160,000 clones in the sample, nearly 80% were seen once. The chain carries TRBV4-2 and TRBJ2-6, with D perhaps matching TRBD1 (7 bases). Sequenced sample: PBMCs. This TCR came from a woman between 45 and 60 years old in good health and CMV-seropositive. The CDR3 DNA reads TGTGCCAGCAGCCACGGAGGGGGCGATGGGGCCAACGTCCTGACTTTC. Its translation is CASSHGGGDGANVLTF.